What follows are 3 T cell receptor beta chains derived from one specimen sequenced in a study of cytomegalovirus exposure and HLA in healthy donors (dated by TCRdb to the late 2010s). Receptor libraries were prepared by the immunoSEQ multiplex PCR assay. For the multiplex PCR, a mixture combining 60 forward primers for TCR Vbeta segments and 13 reverse primers for TCR Jbeta segments was used. TCRdb obtained this table from immuneACCESS and retained in-frame rearrangements with V and J assigned. These tables miss some clones; where compared with another copy, unresolved V genes account for less than half of the shortfall, and the remainder is unexplained. In this sample the table shows hundreds of thousands of clones, almost 80% of which occur a single time. The top ten clonotypes cover 1.5% to 2% of the sample. Sequencing was carried out using PBMCs. Receptors were obtained from a male donor in good health and CMV-seronegative.

Comments on this clone: At one of its ends the junction is not consistent with the germline gene, which may arise from a read error. CDR3 amino acids: CAWSPLTDAQYF. The CDR3 nucleotides read TGTGCCTGGAGCCCCCTCACAGATGCGCAGTATTTT. The chain couples TRBV30 to TRBJ2-3; no reliable D call. The CDR3 runs to 12 residues. Germline CDR1 GTSNPN, CDR2 SVGIG (reference sequence).

The chain links TRBV2 to TRBJ1-5; D ambiguous. Between the trimmed V and J ends, which lost 7 bases and 4 bases, there was a span of 14 bases. The CDR3 has 14 amino acids. Germline-derived CDR1 and CDR2 are SNHLY and FYNNEI. DNA for the CDR3: TGTGCCAGCAAGTCAGCCTGGAGGAATCAGCCCCAGCATTTT. Encoded protein: CASKSAWRNQPQHF.

This clone has more than one count but fewer than ten. The V call is TRBV7-9, the J call TRBJ1-5, with a weak D call TRBD1 (5 bases). The length of the CDR3 is 13 residues. V shed 5 bases and J shed 7 bases, with 12 bases lying between them. Germline loops: CDR1 SEHNR, CDR2 FQNEAQ (reference sequence). CDR3 DNA: TGTGCCAGCAGCCCGGACAAATTACAGCCCCAGCATTTT. It codes for CASSPDKLQPQHF.